This entry lists 14 T cell receptor beta chains sequenced from one sample in a study of PD-L1 blockade in urothelial cancer. Documented time point: pretreatment peripheral blood. Libraries were prepared by immunoSEQ multiplex PCR; TCRdb keeps only in-frame clonotypes and omits some of them. Of 95,000 to 100,000 clones in the sample, over 75% are singletons; the top ten hold 1.5% to 2.5%. Sample: PBMCs, taken around atezolizumab (anti-PD-L1) treatment. The source of these receptors is a man aged 60 to 75 with urothelial cancer.

This clone was seen a handful of times. The V and J genes are TRBV4-1 and TRBJ1-5; TRBD1 might be the D (6 bases). Trimming pared 0 bases from V and 0 bases from J, leaving 9 bases between. The CDR3 covers 16 residues. Germline CDR1 and CDR2: MGHRA and YSYEKL. For the CDR3, the DNA is TGCGCCAGCAGCCAAGAACCAGGGGTTAGCAATCAGCCCCAGCATTTT. It encodes CASSQEPGVSNQPQHF.

This clone showed up just once. This chain links TRBV6-5 with TRBJ2-7; D may be TRBD2 (6 bases). With 7 bases removed from V and 0 bases from J, the gap between germline ends came to 10 bases. CDR1 is MNHEY and CDR2 is SVGAGI in the germline V gene. The CDR3 is 13 amino acids. The CDR3 bases are TGTGCCAGCAAGATCGGGAGCTCCTACGAGCAGTACTTC. Amino acid sequence: CASKIGSSYEQYF.

The chain is built from TRBV5-1 and TRBJ2-7; the D gene is possibly TRBD2 (7 bases). Germline V lookup: CDR1 SGHRS, CDR2 YFSETQ. The CDR3 has 15 amino acids. Trimming took off 4 bases at V and 3 bases at J, with 17 bases between the two ends. CDR3 DNA: TGCGCCAGCAGCCTGTTAGGGGGGGGTGGCTACGAGCAGTACTTC. This encodes CASSLLGGGGYEQYF.

The gene calls are TRBV5-1 and TRBJ1-1; D gene ambiguous. The CDR3 spans 15 residues. The V end lost 0 bases, the J end lost 1 base, and 10 bases lay between the germline ends. CDR1 is SGHRS and CDR2 is YFSETQ in the germline V gene. The CDR3 here is CASSLASAGNTEAFF. The DNA for the CDR3 is TGCGCCAGCAGCTTGGCCTCAGCAGGGAACACTGAAGCTTTCTTT.

The chain combines TRBV10-2 with TRBJ1-5; 7 bases align to TRBD1. The CDR3 has 14 amino acids. The V and J ends lost 7 bases and 3 bases, in that order; junction bases with no gene match: 6. The germline gives CDR1 WSHSY, CDR2 SAAADI. Here the CDR3 reads CASIDRDLNQPQHF. The CDR3 DNA reads TGCGCCAGCATAGACAGGGATCTCAATCAGCCCCAGCATTTT.

The V and J genes are TRBV11-2 and TRBJ2-7, with 9 bases aligning to TRBD1. CDR1 SGHAT and CDR2 FQNNGV come from the germline V gene. V shed 0 bases and J 6 bases; nucleotides not matched to a gene: 9. The CDR3 sequence is 16 residues long. CDR3 protein: CASSLEGTGSIAEQYF. CDR3 bases: TGTGCCAGCAGCTTAGAAGGGACAGGGTCCATTGCCGAGCAGTACTTC.

This clone was detected a few times. V gene TRBV7-9 combines with J gene TRBJ2-5; 8 bases align to TRBD2. V lost 2 bases and J lost 4; bases outside the gene matches: 0. Germline lookup yields CDR1 SEHNR and CDR2 FQNEAQ (reference sequence). The CDR3 is 13 residues long. In DNA form, the CDR3 reads TGTGCCAGCAGCTTACGGGGGGGAGAGACCCAGTACTTC. Protein: CASSLRGGETQYF.

This chain joins TRBV5-1 and TRBJ1-6, with 8 bases matching TRBD1. This CDR3 contains 17 residues. From germline, CDR1 is SGHRS and CDR2 YFSETQ. With V trimmed by 4 bases and J by 7 bases, 13 bases remained unmatched. The CDR3 nucleotides are TGCGCCAGCAGCCCCCTATCTCGGACAGGGAGGAATTCACCCCTCCACTTT. Translation gives CASSPLSRTGRNSPLHF.

The V gene is TRBV7-9, the J gene TRBJ2-7; D may be TRBD1 (6 bases). V lost 3 bases and J 2 bases, leaving 8 bases between the germline ends. The CDR3 covers 13 residues. Germline CDR1 and CDR2: SEHNR and FQNEAQ (reference sequence). The CDR3 sequence: CASSFSGAYEQYF. The DNA of the CDR3 is TGTGCCAGCAGCTTCTCAGGGGCCTACGAGCAGTACTTC. Variable domain in full (rest from reference TRBV7-9 and TRBJ2-7): DTGVSQNPRHKITKRGQNVTFRCDPISEHNRLYWYRQTLGQGPEFLTYFQNEAQLEKSRLLSDRFSAERPKGSFSTLEIQRTEQGDSAMYLCASSFSGAYEQYFGPGTRLTVT.

The V call is TRBV6-5, the J call TRBJ1-3; no firm D call. Germline CDR1 is MNHEY and CDR2 is SVGAGI. The CDR3 consists of 12 residues. The ends were cut back, 7 bases at V and 0 bases at J, with 4 bases in the middle. CDR3 in DNA: TGTGCCAGCATCGGCTCTGGAAACACCATATATTTT. It is translated as CASIGSGNTIYF.

V gene TRBV28 combines with J gene TRBJ1-5; D unclear. Germline V gene sequence: CDR1 MDHEN, CDR2 SYDVKM. The V gene lost 5 bases and the J gene lost 7 bases, with 21 bases spanning the gap. This CDR3 comprises 16 residues. The CDR3 loop reads CASSPHGEGRNQPQHF. DNA for the CDR3: TGTGCCAGCAGTCCCCACGGGGAGGGTAGGAACCAGCCCCAGCATTTT.

This chain joins TRBV28 and TRBJ1-3; D remains ambiguous. The germline V and J ends were trimmed by 7 bases and 3 bases, with 13 bases remaining between them. Germline-derived CDR1 and CDR2 are MDHEN and SYDVKM. The CDR3 contains 14 residues. This CDR3 is CASNQRAGGNTIYF. CDR3 in DNA: TGTGCCAGCAATCAGAGGGCAGGTGGAAACACCATATATTTT. The full variable domain, its missing parts supplied by reference TRBV28 and TRBJ1-3, is DVKVTQSSRYLVKRTGEKVFLECVQDMDHENMFWYRQDPGLGLRLIYFSYDVKMKEKGDIPEGYSVSREKKERFSLILESASTNQTSMYLCASNQRAGGNTIYFGEGSWLTVV.

V and J are TRBV10-3 and TRBJ1-3; no definite D call. The CDR3 spans 11 residues. Germline CDR1 ENHRY, CDR2 SYGVKD. Trimming removed 9 bases at V and 4 bases at J, with 7 bases between. This CDR3 reads CAIHGGNTIYF. As DNA, the CDR3 is TGTGCCATACACGGGGGAAACACCATATATTTT.

The rearrangement uses TRBV6-4 and TRBJ2-7; 9 bases fit TRBD2. The trim removed 0 bases at V and 6 bases at J, leaving 6 bases unmatched. This CDR3 spans 15 amino acids. CDR1 and CDR2 (germline): MRHNA, SNTAGT. The CDR3 DNA is TGTGCCAGCAGTGACTCAAAGCGGGAGGTAGGCGAGCAGTACTTC. This encodes CASSDSKREVGEQYF.